This TCR beta chain is drawn from a study of blood T cell repertoires in COVID-19. Participant-given clinical history determined each cohort assignment. CDR1 is SGHTA and CDR2 is FQGTGA in the germline V gene. With V trimmed by 0 bases and J by 3 bases, 10 bases remained unmatched. There are 18 residues in the CDR3. The method was immunoSEQ multiplex PCR; TCRdb's version includes in-frame clones alone and lacks a portion of them. This table has under 350,000 clones, about nine tenths appearing once. The rearrangement joins TRBV7-3 to TRBJ2-2, with TRBD1 identical over 7 bases. The origin of this receptor is a man aged 60 to 69 who had recovered from COVID-19. The sample consisted of PBMCs or T cells enriched from blood (not recorded which). CDR3 amino acids: CASSLTGTGEWDTGELFF. CDR3 bases: TGTGCCAGCAGCTTAACGGGAACAGGGGAATGGGACACCGGGGAGCTGTTTTTT.